This T cell receptor (beta chain) came from a study of cytomegalovirus exposure and HLA in healthy donors. Whole-study findings and limits: A later analysis, which compared TCR beta chains of equal frequency, found the HLA-associated ones more clonally expanded. An apparent linkage of common viral pathogens to several of the most significant clusters emerged in a later analysis. 150 or so TCR beta chains were listed as cytomegalovirus-associated.

Primers for the PCR totalled 60 Vbeta and 13 Jbeta. The data were produced by immunoSEQ multiplex PCR, yet TCRdb's version contains in-frame clones alone and is incomplete. The sample records roughly 120,000 clones, around 80% being singletons. At collection, donors were nominally healthy, but unrecorded immune exposures were probable. The CDR3 is 12 amino acids. Germline V CDR1 and CDR2: SQVTM, ANQGSEA. V shed 3 bases and J shed 2 bases, with 7 bases lying between them. A remark on this clone: Its antigen is not known.

The rearrangement uses TRBV29-1 and TRBJ1-1; D gene ambiguous. Sequenced input: PBMCs. The sequence came from a man aged 25 to 40 in good health and CMV-seropositive. The DNA of the CDR3 is TGCAGCGTTGACTGGGCAAACACTGAAGCTTTCTTT. Amino acid sequence: CSVDWANTEAFF.